This record looks at one T cell receptor (beta chain) sequence and its context. Per the original data handling: Amplification from reference gene primers served as the basis for estimated nucleated cell counts. Clones were read by immunoSEQ multiplex PCR, and TCRdb kept only the in-frame ones, dropping some. For V, J and clone size, that table is used; D and trimming come from the DNA. Of around 130,000 clones listed, approximately 92% are singletons. This sample stems from a study of blood T cell repertoires in COVID-19. As for the study in general: The origin of the acute and convalescent COVID-19 samples was the United States, Italy and Spain. The cDNA or gDNA used as material had been derived from T cells, B-cell-depleted T cells, or PBMCs.

Germline assignment: CDR1 GTSNPN and CDR2 SVGIG (reference sequence). CDR3 length: 12 residues. Between the trimmed V and J ends, which lost 0 bases and 12 bases, there was a span of 12 bases. The rearrangement joins TRBV30 to TRBJ2-1, with a possible D match to TRBD1 (5 bases). The sample taken for sequencing was peripheral blood. The receptor's source is an older man with active or convalescent COVID-19. The DNA of the CDR3 is TGTGCCTGGAGTGTCTATAGGGGCAGGCAGTTCTTC. It codes for CAWSVYRGRQFF.